Following are 19 T cell receptor beta chains from one sample sequenced in a study of monozygotic twins with cystic fibrosis. Method: immunoSEQ multiplex PCR; TCRdb's copy keeps in-frame clones and lacks some. The repertoire consists of just under 20,000 clones, with about 90% occurring once and the leading ten covering about 1.4%. The sequenced sample consisted of blood. The receptors stem from a girl aged 2 to 10 with cystic fibrosis.

The chain links TRBV11-2 to TRBJ2-3; TRBD2 matches at 10 bases. V gave up 5 bases and J gave up 3 bases; unmatched junction bases: 14. CDR1 SGHAT and CDR2 FQNNGV come from the germline V gene. The CDR3 is 18 amino acids. The CDR3 spells CASSKVLAGAIRTDTQYF. CDR3 DNA: TGTGCCAGCAGCAAAGTTCTAGCGGGGGCCATAAGGACAGATACGCAGTATTTT. Supplemented by reference TRBV11-2 and TRBJ2-3, the full variable domain reads EAGVAQSPRYKIIEKRQSVAFWCNPISGHATLYWYQQILGQGPKLLIQFQNNGVVDDSQLPKDRFSAERLKGVDSTLKIQPAKLEDSAVYLCASSKVLAGAIRTDTQYFGPGTRLTVL.

The genes are TRBV28 and TRBJ1-5; D is uncertain. Germline values: CDR1 MDHEN, CDR2 SYDVKM. Deletions cut 1 base from V and 2 bases from J, with 15 bases between. The CDR3 consists of 17 residues. In DNA form, the CDR3 reads TGTGCCAGCAGTTTATTGGTCCTTAGAAGGGGCAATCAGCCCCAGCATTTT. Residues: CASSLLVLRRGNQPQHF.

This clone was observed once. The chain carries TRBV18 and TRBJ2-6, with no clear D. The CDR3 runs to 17 residues. The germline CDR1 and CDR2 sequences are KGHSH and LQKENI. V was shortened by 3 bases and J by 0 bases, with 12 bases between the two germline ends. The CDR3 bases are TGTGCCAGCTCACCTGGTGGACGGTTCTCTGGGGCCAACGTCCTGACTTTC. Protein: CASSPGGRFSGANVLTF.

This chain connects TRBV7-2 to TRBJ2-4; D perhaps matches TRBD1 (6 bases). Germline V gene data show CDR1 as SGHTA and CDR2 as FQGNSA. This CDR3 comprises 17 residues. Trimming cost V 4 bases and J 1 base, with 17 bases left between them. The CDR3 nucleotides are TGTGCCAGCAGCTCTGCCCGGAACCAGGGGGCCAAAAACATTCAGTACTTC. Protein product: CASSSARNQGAKNIQYF.

The chain combines TRBV10-2 with TRBJ2-1, with TRBD2 matching over 8 bases. The J segment lost 14 bases and the V segment lost 5 bases, leaving 11 bases of the junction unmatched. The CDR3 runs 13 residues. Germline V gives CDR1 WSHSY, CDR2 SAAADI. CDR3 nucleotides: TGCGCCAGCAGTACCGGGACTAGGGCGATGGAGTTCTTC. Translation: CASSTGTRAMEFF.

Only a few counts were recorded for this clone. This chain connects TRBV10-3 to TRBJ1-2; D is perhaps TRBD1 (5 bases). The ends were cut back, 0 bases at V and 6 bases at J, with 5 bases in the middle. Per germline, CDR1 ENHRY and CDR2 SYGVKD. The CDR3 totals 12 residues. The CDR3 loop reads CAISESTDGYTF. The DNA of the CDR3 is TGTGCCATCAGTGAGTCGACAGATGGCTACACCTTC.

The chain recombines TRBV18 with TRBJ1-2, with TRBD1 identical over 7 bases. Germline V gene data show CDR1 as KGHSH and CDR2 as LQKENI. The CDR3 covers 13 residues. V shed 5 bases and J 5 bases; nucleotides not matched to a gene: 5. The CDR3 DNA is TGTGCCAGCTCATCCGGGACAGTATATGGCTACACCTTC. Residues: CASSSGTVYGYTF.

A single count supports this clone. V gene TRBV30 combines with J gene TRBJ2-1, with a weak D call TRBD2 (7 bases). Deletions cut 0 bases from V and 10 bases from J, with 13 bases between. Germline-derived CDR1 and CDR2 are GTSNPN and SVGIG (reference sequence). CDR3 length equals 13 residues. The CDR3 DNA sequence: TGTGCCTGGAGTGTACGCGGGGGCGGGGAGCAGTTCTTC. This encodes CAWSVRGGGEQFF. Together with reference TRBV30 and TRBJ2-1, the CDR3 gives the full variable domain: SQTIHQWPATLVQPVGSPLSLECTVEGTSNPNLYWYRQAAGRGLQLLFYSVGIGQISSEVPQNLSASRPQDRQFILSSKKLLLSDSGFYLCAWSVRGGGEQFFGPGTRLTVL.

The CDR3 is CASERTAEYADTQYF. For the CDR3, the DNA is TGTGCCAGCGAAAGGACGGCGGAGTATGCAGATACGCAGTATTTT. The rearrangement links TRBV7-8 to TRBJ2-3; D is ambiguous. V was pared by 8 bases and J by 4 bases, with 19 bases between. CDR1 and CDR2 (germline): SGHVS, FQNEAQ. The CDR3 is made up of 15 amino acids.

V usage is TRBV30 and J usage is TRBJ1-6; the match to TRBD1 covers 7 bases. The CDR3 runs to 14 residues. Germline trimming cut 3 bases from V and 4 bases from J; bases unmatched to any gene: 3. Germline CDR1 reads GTSNPN; CDR2 reads SVGIG (reference sequence). The CDR3 sequence: CAWRAGGYNSPLHF. As DNA, the CDR3 is TGTGCCTGGAGGGCAGGGGGATATAATTCACCCCTCCACTTT.

This chain uses TRBV19 with TRBJ2-7; D is perhaps TRBD2 (6 bases). The CDR3 runs 15 residues. Trimming removed 6 bases at V and 1 base at J, with 16 bases between. Germline-derived CDR1 and CDR2 are LNHDA and SQIVND (reference sequence). The CDR3 DNA is TGTGCCAGTAGACGGTCGGGAGAAGGATCCTACGAGCAGTACTTC. Its protein product is CASRRSGEGSYEQYF.

This chain connects TRBV6-5 to TRBJ2-1; perhaps TRBD1 as D (5 bases). CDR1 and CDR2 from the germline V gene are MNHEY and SVGAGI. The CDR3 totals 14 residues. Between the trimmed V and J ends, which lost 3 bases and 3 bases, there was a span of 9 bases. The CDR3 spells CASSYRDSYNEQFF. CDR3 nucleotide sequence: TGTGCCAGCAGTTATCGAGACAGCTACAATGAGCAGTTCTTC.

This chain uses TRBV29-1 with TRBJ1-2, with a tentative D call TRBD1 (5 bases). Germline CDR1 and CDR2: SQVTM and ANQGSEA. Trimming stripped 0 bases from V and 12 bases from J, with 14 bases between. There are 12 residues in the CDR3. This CDR3 reads CSVEDLGVGDTF. The CDR3 coding sequence is TGCAGCGTTGAAGATCTGGGGGTTGGGGACACCTTC.

The genes are TRBV5-1 and TRBJ2-1; D remains ambiguous. The germline V and J ends were trimmed by 1 base and 8 bases, with 16 bases remaining between them. The germline CDR1 and CDR2 sequences are SGHRS and YFSETQ. The CDR3 sequence is 15 residues long. The CDR3 nucleotides read TGCGCCAGCAGCTTGAGTGGGTCCGGCGGACATGAGCAGTTCTTC. Protein: CASSLSGSGGHEQFF.

The chain couples TRBV28 to TRBJ1-5; 8 nucleotides match TRBD1. Trimming cost V 6 bases and J 4 bases; bases outside gene matches: 8. The germline CDR1 and CDR2 sequences are MDHEN and SYDVKM. The CDR3 runs to 15 residues. The CDR3 protein is CASSRAGQVNQPQHF. CDR3 DNA: TGTGCCAGCAGCCGTGCGGGACAGGTGAATCAGCCCCAGCATTTT.

The V and J genes are TRBV28 and TRBJ1-1; D is ambiguous. The V and J ends lost 5 bases and 6 bases respectively, with 10 bases between them. Germline V gene lookup returns CDR1 MDHEN and CDR2 SYDVKM. The CDR3 has 12 residues. CDR3 residues: CASSIGRAEAFF. The CDR3 coding sequence is TGTGCCAGCAGTATCGGGAGGGCTGAAGCTTTCTTT.

J is TRBJ1-2 and V is TRBV6-5, with 7 bases matching TRBD1. This CDR3 is built from 15 residues. Unmatched junction bases numbered 9, after V lost 5 bases and J lost 3 bases. Germline V lookup: CDR1 MNHEY, CDR2 SVGAGI. The CDR3 bases are TGTGCCAGCAGTACCTCCGGGACAGTCTACTATGGCTACACCTTC. Its protein product is CASSTSGTVYYGYTF.

This chain joins TRBV19 and TRBJ2-5, with D perhaps TRBD2 (6 bases). The end of the DNA fits TRBJ2-7 better, so the J call may be wrong. This CDR3 has 13 amino acids. Germline CDR1 reads LNHDA; CDR2 reads SQIVND (reference sequence). CDR3 coding DNA: TGTGCCAGTGGGCCCGGGGGTCCCTACGAGCAGTACTTC. This codes for CASGPGGPYEQYF.

The chain employs TRBV7-2 and TRBJ1-2; 9 positions agree with TRBD1. Losses at the gene ends were 5 bases for V and 4 bases for J; bases not matched to a gene: 5. Germline V gene data show CDR1 as SGHTA and CDR2 as FQGNSA. The CDR3 covers 14 residues. The CDR3 DNA sequence: TGTGCCAGCAGCCAGGGACAGGGATTCTATGGCTACACCTTC. Translated, it gives CASSQGQGFYGYTF.